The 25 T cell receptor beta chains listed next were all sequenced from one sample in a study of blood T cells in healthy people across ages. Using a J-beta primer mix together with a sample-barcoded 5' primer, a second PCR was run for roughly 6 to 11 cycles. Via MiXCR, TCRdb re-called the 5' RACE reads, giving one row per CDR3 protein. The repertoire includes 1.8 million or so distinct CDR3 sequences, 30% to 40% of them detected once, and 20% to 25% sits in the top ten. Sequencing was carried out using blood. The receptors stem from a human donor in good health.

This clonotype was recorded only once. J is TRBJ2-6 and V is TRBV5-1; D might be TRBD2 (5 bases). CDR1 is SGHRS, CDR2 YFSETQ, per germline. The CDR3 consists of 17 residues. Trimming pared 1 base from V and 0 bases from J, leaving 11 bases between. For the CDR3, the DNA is TGCGCCAGCAGCTTGATCCGGGGAAGCTCTGGGGCCAACGTCCTGACTTTC. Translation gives CASSLIRGSSGANVLTF.

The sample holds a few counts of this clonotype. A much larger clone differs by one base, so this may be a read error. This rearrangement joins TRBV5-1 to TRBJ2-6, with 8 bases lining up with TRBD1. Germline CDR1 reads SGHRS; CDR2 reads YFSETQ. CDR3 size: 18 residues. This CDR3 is CTSSPGTGGSSGANVLTF. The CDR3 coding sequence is TGCACCAGCAGCCCGGGGACAGGTGGGAGCTCTGGGGCCAACGTCCTGACTTTC.

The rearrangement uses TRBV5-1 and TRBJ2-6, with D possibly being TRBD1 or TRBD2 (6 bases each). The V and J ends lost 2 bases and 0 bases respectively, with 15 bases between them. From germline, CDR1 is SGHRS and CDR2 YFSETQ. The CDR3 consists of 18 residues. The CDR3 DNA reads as TGCGCCAGCAGCTTCCTTCCGGGGGCGGGCTCTGGGGCCAACGTCCTGACTTTC. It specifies CASSFLPGAGSGANVLTF.

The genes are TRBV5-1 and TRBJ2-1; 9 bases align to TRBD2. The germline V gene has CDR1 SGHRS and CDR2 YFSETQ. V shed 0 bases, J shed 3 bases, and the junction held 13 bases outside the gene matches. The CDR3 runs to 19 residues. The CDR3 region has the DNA TGCGCCAGCAGCTTGGTATCTACCCCGGGACTAGCCTACTACAATGAGCAGTTCTTC. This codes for CASSLVSTPGLAYYNEQFF. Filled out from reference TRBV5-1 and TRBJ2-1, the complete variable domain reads KAGVTQTPRYLIKTRGQQVTLSCSPISGHRSVSWYQQTPGQGLQFLFEYFSETQRNKGNFPGRFSGRQFSNSRSEMNVSTLELGDSALYLCASSLVSTPGLAYYNEQFFGPGTRLTVL.

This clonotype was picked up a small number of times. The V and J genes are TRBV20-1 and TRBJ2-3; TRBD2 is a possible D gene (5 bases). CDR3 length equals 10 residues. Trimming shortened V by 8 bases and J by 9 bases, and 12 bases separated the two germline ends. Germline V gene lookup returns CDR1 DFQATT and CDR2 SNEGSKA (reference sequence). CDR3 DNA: TGCAGTCTACTCCGGGGAACGCAGTATTTT. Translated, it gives CSLLRGTQYF.

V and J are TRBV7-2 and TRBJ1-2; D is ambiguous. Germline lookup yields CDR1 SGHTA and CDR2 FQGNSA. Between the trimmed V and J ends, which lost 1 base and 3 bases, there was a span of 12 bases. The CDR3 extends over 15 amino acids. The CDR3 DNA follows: TGTGCCAGCAGCTTAGGAAGCGGGAGGGACTATGGCTACACCTTC. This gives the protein CASSLGSGRDYGYTF.

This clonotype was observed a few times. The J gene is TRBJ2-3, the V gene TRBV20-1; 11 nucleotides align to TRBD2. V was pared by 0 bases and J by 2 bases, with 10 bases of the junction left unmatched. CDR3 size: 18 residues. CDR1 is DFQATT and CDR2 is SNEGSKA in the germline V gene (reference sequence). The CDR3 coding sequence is TGCAGTGCTAGAGATAATAGCGGGGGGGGAGGTCTCACAGATACGCAGTATTTT. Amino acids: CSARDNSGGGGLTDTQYF.

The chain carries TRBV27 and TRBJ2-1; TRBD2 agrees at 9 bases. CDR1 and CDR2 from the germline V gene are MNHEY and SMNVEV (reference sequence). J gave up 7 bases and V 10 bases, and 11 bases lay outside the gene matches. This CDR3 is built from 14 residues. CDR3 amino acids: CAIMRGGSPNEQFF. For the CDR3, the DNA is TGTGCCATTATGCGGGGGGGCTCTCCGAATGAGCAGTTCTTC.

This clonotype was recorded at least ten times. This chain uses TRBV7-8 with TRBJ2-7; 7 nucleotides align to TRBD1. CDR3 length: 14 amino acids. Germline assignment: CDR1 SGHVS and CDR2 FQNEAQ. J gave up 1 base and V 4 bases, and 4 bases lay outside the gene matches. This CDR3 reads CASSYRDRSYEQYF. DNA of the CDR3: TGTGCCAGCAGCTACCGGGACAGATCCTACGAGCAGTACTTC.

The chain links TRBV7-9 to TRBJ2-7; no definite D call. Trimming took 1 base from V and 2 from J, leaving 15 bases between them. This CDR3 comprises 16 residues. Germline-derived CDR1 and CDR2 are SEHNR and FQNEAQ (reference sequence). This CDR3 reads CASSLVESSNPYEQYF. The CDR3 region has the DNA TGTGCCAGCAGCTTAGTGGAGTCGAGCAACCCCTACGAGCAGTACTTC.

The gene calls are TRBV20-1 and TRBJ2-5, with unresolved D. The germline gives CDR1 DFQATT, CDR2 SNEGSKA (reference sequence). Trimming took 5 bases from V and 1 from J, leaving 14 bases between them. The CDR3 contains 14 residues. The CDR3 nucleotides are TGCAGTGCTCATTCACGCCTAGGCCAAGAGACCCAGTACTTC. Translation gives CSAHSRLGQETQYF.

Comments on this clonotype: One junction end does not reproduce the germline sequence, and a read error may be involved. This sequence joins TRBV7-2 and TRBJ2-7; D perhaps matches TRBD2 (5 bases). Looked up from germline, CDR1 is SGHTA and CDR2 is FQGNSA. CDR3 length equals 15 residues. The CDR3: CASSLALGNEGEQYF. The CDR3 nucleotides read TGTGCTAGCAGCTTAGCGCTCGGTAATGAAGGCGAGCAGTACTTC.

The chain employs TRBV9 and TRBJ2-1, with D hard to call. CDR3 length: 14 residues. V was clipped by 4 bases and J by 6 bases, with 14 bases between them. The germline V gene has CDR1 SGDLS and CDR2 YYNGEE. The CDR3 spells CASSRTGVFNEQFF. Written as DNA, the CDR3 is TGTGCCAGCAGCCGAACTGGTGTGTTCAATGAGCAGTTCTTC.

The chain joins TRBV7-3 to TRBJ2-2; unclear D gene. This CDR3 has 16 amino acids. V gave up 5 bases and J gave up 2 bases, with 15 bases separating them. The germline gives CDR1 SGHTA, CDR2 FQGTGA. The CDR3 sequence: CASSKVRASNTGELFF. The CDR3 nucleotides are TGTGCCAGCAGCAAAGTTAGGGCCTCAAACACCGGGGAGCTGTTTTTT.

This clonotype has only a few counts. CDR3 nucleotides: TGCAGTGCTAGAGATCGAGGGACCTATGGCTACACCTTC. This translates into CSARDRGTYGYTF. The rearrangement joins TRBV20-1 to TRBJ1-2; tentative D call: TRBD1 (5 bases). The ends were cut back, 0 bases at V and 4 bases at J, with 9 bases in the middle. CDR3 size: 13 residues. Per germline, CDR1 DFQATT and CDR2 SNEGSKA (reference sequence).

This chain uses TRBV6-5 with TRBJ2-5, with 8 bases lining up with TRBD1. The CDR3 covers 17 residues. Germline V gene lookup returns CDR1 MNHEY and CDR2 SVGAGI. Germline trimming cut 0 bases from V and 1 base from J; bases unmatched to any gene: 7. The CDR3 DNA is TGTGCCAGCAGTTACTCCCCCGTGACAGGGGCCCAAGAGACCCAGTACTTC. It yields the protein CASSYSPVTGAQETQYF.

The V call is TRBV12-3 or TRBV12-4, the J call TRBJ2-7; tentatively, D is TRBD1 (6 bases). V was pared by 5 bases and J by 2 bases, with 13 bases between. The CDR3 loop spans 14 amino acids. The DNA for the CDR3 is TGTGCCAGCAGTACCAGGGGAGCTGCCTACGAGCAGTACTTC. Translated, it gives CASSTRGAAYEQYF.

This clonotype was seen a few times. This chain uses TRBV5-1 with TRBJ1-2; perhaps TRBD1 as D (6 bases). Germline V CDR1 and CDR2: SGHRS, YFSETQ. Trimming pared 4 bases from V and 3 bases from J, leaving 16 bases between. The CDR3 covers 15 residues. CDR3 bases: TGCGCCAGCAGCCTATCACCGGGACAAGACTATGGCTACACCTTC. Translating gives CASSLSPGQDYGYTF.

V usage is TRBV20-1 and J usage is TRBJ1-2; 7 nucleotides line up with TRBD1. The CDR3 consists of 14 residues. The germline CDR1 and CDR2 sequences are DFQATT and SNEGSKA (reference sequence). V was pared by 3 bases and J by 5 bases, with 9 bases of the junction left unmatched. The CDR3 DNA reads TGCAGTGCTAGCTCTCCGGGACAGACATATGGCTACACCTTC. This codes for CSASSPGQTYGYTF.

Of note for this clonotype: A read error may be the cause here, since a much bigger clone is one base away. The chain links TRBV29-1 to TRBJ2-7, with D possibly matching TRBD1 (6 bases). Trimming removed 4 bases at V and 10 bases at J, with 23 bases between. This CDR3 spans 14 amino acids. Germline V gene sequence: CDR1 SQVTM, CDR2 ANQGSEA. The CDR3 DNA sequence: TGCAGCGTTGCCCGACAGGCCGACCAAGAGTCCCAGTACTTC. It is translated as CSVARQADQESQYF.

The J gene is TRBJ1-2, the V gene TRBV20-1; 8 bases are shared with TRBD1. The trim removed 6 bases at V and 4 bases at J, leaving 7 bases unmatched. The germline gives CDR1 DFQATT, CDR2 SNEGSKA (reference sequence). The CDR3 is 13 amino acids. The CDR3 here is CSALTGVTYGYTF. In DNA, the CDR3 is TGCAGTGCGCTGACAGGGGTAACCTATGGCTACACCTTC.

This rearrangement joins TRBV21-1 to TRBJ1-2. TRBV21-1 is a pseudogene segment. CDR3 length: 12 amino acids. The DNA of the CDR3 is TGTGCCAGCAGCACGCCTAGGGAGGGCTACACCTTC. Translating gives CASSTPREGYTF.

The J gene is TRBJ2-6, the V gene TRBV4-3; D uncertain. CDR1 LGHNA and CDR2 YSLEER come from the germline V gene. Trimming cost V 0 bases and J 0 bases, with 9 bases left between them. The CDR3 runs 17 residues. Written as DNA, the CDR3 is TGCGCCAGCAGCCAAGATCCCCCCAACTCTGGGGCCAACGTCCTGACTTTC. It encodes CASSQDPPNSGANVLTF.

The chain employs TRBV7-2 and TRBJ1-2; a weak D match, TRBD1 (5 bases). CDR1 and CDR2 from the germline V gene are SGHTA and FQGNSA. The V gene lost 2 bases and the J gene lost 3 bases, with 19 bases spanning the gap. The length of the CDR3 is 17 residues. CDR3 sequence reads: CASSLMPGVRVYYGYTF. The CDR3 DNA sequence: TGTGCCAGCAGCTTAATGCCCGGCGTCAGGGTATACTATGGCTACACCTTC.

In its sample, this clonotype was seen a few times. CDR3 protein: CASSRQGELSYEQYF. The DNA for the CDR3 is TGTGCCAGCAGTAGACAAGGCGAATTATCCTACGAGCAGTACTTC. The chain employs TRBV25-1 and TRBJ2-7, with D uncertain. The ends were cut back, 5 bases at V and 1 base at J, with 15 bases in the middle. CDR1 and CDR2 (germline): MGHDK, SYGVNS. This CDR3 has 15 amino acids.